Below, one TCR beta chain is given with its context. Antigen: not known. Recent acute infections and vaccinations were absent in the healthy HIV-negative adult donors. The data stem from a study of shared clonotypes between healthy human individuals. Study-level findings and limits: With several donors compared, roughly 5% of naive CD4 clonotypes were shared.

Assay execution took place at the deep level. The repertoire was sequenced with immunoSEQ multiplex PCR; TCRdb's copy has only in-frame clones and lacks some. The sample has 1 million to 1.3 million clones, around three quarters seen once. The sample comprised memory CD4+ T cells from PBMCs. The subset here: CD45RA-negative fraction. This TCR derives from a man between 18 and 29 years old in good health. Some clones in this sample may be carry-over from other donors' samples.

The CDR3 loop is CASSIEWAYYGYTF. The CDR3 DNA reads TGTGCCAGTAGTATAGAATGGGCTTACTATGGCTACACCTTC. This chain joins TRBV19 and TRBJ1-2; D unclear. Germline V gives CDR1 LNHDA, CDR2 SQIVND (reference sequence). CDR3 length equals 14 residues. With 0 bases removed from V and 3 bases from J, the gap between germline ends came to 8 bases.